One and the same sample provided the 28 T cell receptor beta chains below, sequenced in a study of T cells in Graves' hyperthyroidism and ophthalmopathy. There were TCR beta CDR3 regions amplified from RNA transcripts. The primer set for the first-round RT-PCR of the TCR CDR3 was HTBI. TCRdb re-analysed the multiplex PCR reads in MiXCR, keeping a single row per CDR3 protein. The data show 450,000 to 700,000 distinct CDR3 sequences, 46% seen once. The sequenced sample was peripheral blood or thyroid tissue (not recorded which). The receptors derive from an adult woman with Graves' disease, either hyperthyroidism or ophthalmopathy (not recorded which).

This clonotype occurred a few times. The chain employs TRBV12-3 or TRBV12-4 and TRBJ1-1; unclear D gene. The CDR3 has 15 amino acids. Trimming cost V 7 bases and J 2 bases, with 17 bases left between them. CDR3 nucleotide sequence: TGTGCCAGCACCCCCAGGACGGTGGGAAACACTGAAGCTTTCTTT. Translated, it gives CASTPRTVGNTEAFF.

The genes are TRBV13 and TRBJ2-7; weak D call: TRBD1 (6 bases). The germline gives CDR1 PRHDT, CDR2 FYEKMQ (reference sequence). Trimming removed 3 bases from V and 7 bases from J, with 19 bases in between. CDR3 length: 15 residues. DNA for the CDR3: TGTGCCAGCAGCTTGATCGGGACAAACCATGGGGAGCAGTACTTC. It specifies CASSLIGTNHGEQYF.

There are many counts of this clonotype. The chain joins TRBV28 to TRBJ2-7, with TRBD1 as a possible D gene (6 bases). Deletions cut 5 bases from V and 0 bases from J, with 14 bases between. CDR1 and CDR2 from the germline V gene are MDHEN and SYDVKM. CDR3 length: 15 residues. The CDR3 here is CASSTTGLSSYEQYF. The CDR3 region has the DNA TGTGCCAGCAGTACAACAGGGTTAAGCTCCTACGAGCAGTACTTC.

The chain has TRBV7-9 and TRBJ2-7; D call uncertain. The CDR3 is 13 residues long. With 6 bases removed from V and 0 bases from J, the gap between germline ends came to 9 bases. CDR1 and CDR2 (germline): SEHNR, FQNEAQ (reference sequence). The CDR3 is CASSNGLSYEQYF. The CDR3 region has the DNA TGTGCCAGCAGTAACGGGCTCTCCTACGAGCAGTACTTC.

This clonotype has ten or more counts. V gene TRBV24-1 combines with J gene TRBJ1-1; D is possibly TRBD1 (6 bases). This CDR3 has 11 amino acids. CDR1 is KGHDR, CDR2 SFDVKD, per germline. V shed 6 bases and J shed 9 bases, with 10 bases lying between them. In DNA, the CDR3 is TGTGCCACCAGTTCAGGGGTAAAAGCTTTCTTT. This sequence encodes CATSSGVKAFF.

The chain couples TRBV7-2 to TRBJ1-2; no clear D gene. CDR3 length equals 16 residues. CDR1 SGHTA and CDR2 FQGNSA come from the germline V gene. Trimming stripped 3 bases from V and 2 bases from J, with 16 bases between. This chain's CDR3 is CASSLGHGVSNYGYTF. As DNA, the CDR3 is TGTGCCAGCAGCTTGGGTCACGGGGTTTCCAACTATGGCTACACCTTC. The full variable domain, its missing parts supplied by reference TRBV7-2 and TRBJ1-2, is GAGVSQSPSNKVTEKGKDVELRCDPISGHTALYWYRQSLGQGLEFLIYFQGNSAPDKSGLPSDRFSAERTGGSVSTLTIQRTQQEDSAVYLCASSLGHGVSNYGYTFGSGTRLTVV.

This clonotype was counted many times. The chain joins TRBV19 to TRBJ1-5; 7 bases agree with TRBD1. CDR3 length: 16 residues. V shed 4 bases, J shed 0 bases, and the junction held 6 bases outside the gene matches. CDR1 is LNHDA, CDR2 SQIVND, per germline (reference sequence). CDR3 loop: CASSTGTVYSNQPQHF. The CDR3 coding sequence is TGTGCCAGTAGTACCGGGACAGTTTATAGCAATCAGCCCCAGCATTTT.

Remarks on this clonotype: A much larger clone lies one base from this, so it may be a read error. The chain has TRBV5-5 and TRBJ2-7; D is possibly TRBD1 (5 bases). Germline lookup yields CDR1 SGHKS and CDR2 YYEKEE (reference sequence). The length of the CDR3 is 15 residues. Trimming took 1 base from V and 6 from J, leaving 17 bases between them. In DNA form, the CDR3 reads TGTGCCAGCAGCTTGAACAGGCATGCCCCTGGCGAGCAGTACTTC. The encoded protein is CASSLNRHAPGEQYF.

The genes are TRBV29-1 and TRBJ2-7; 7 nucleotides align to TRBD2. This CDR3 has 13 amino acids. Germline CDR1 and CDR2: SQVTM and ANQGSEA. Trimming cost V 7 bases and J 0 bases; bases outside gene matches: 6. The CDR3 loop is CSATGGRSYEQYF. The CDR3 coding sequence is TGCAGCGCTACGGGAGGCCGCTCCTACGAGCAGTACTTC.

This chain uses TRBV7-8 with TRBJ1-6, with D hard to call. Germline V gene lookup returns CDR1 SGHVS and CDR2 FQNEAQ. CDR3 length: 15 amino acids. Deletions cut 2 bases from V and 6 bases from J, with 11 bases between. The CDR3, as DNA: TGTGCCAGCAGCTTAACAGAGGGAGGTAATTCACCCCTCCACTTT. It encodes CASSLTEGGNSPLHF.

The CDR3 DNA reads as TGTGCCAGCAGTTGGACTAGCGGCTACACCTTC. Residues: CASSWTSGYTF. The rearrangement uses TRBV12-3 or TRBV12-4 and TRBJ1-2; no clear D gene. The germline V and J ends were trimmed by 4 bases and 8 bases, with 8 bases remaining between them. The CDR3 sequence is 11 residues long.

The chain combines TRBV7-2 with TRBJ1-1, with 7 bases matching TRBD1. Looked up from germline, CDR1 is SGHTA and CDR2 is FQGNSA. V gave up 5 bases and J gave up 1 base; unmatched junction bases: 10. The CDR3 has 16 residues. The CDR3 DNA sequence: TGTGCCAGCAGCCGACTCTCGACAGGGCAGAACACTGAAGCTTTCTTT. Its protein is CASSRLSTGQNTEAFF. The full variable domain, in which reference TRBV7-2 and TRBJ1-1 provide the parts outside the CDR3, is GAGVSQSPSNKVTEKGKDVELRCDPISGHTALYWYRQSLGQGLEFLIYFQGNSAPDKSGLPSDRFSAERTGGSVSTLTIQRTQQEDSAVYLCASSRLSTGQNTEAFFGQGTRLTVV.

In the case of this clonotype: One end of the junction does not line up with germline, which may come from a read error. The DNA for the CDR3 is TGCGCCAGCACCCTAACAGGGGTTGGGGTCAACGTCCTGACTTTC. Residues: CASTLTGVGVNVLTF. The chain combines TRBV10-2 with TRBJ2-6; 7 bases fit TRBD1. Germline CDR1 WSHSY, CDR2 SAAADI. This CDR3 comprises 15 residues.

The chain recombines TRBV10-1 with TRBJ1-4, with D maybe TRBD1 (5 bases). V shed 0 bases and J shed 5 bases, with 13 bases lying between them. Germline assignment: CDR1 WNHNN and CDR2 SYGVQD (reference sequence). This CDR3 has 16 amino acids. The CDR3 loop reads CASSESNGTLNEKLFF. CDR3 in DNA: TGCGCCAGCAGTGAGTCGAACGGGACCCTGAATGAAAAACTGTTTTTT.

Of note for this clonotype: This may arise from a read error, as a much more abundant clone is one base away. This chain uses TRBV6-6 with TRBJ2-5; D is undetermined. Per the germline V gene, CDR1 is MNHNY and CDR2 is SVGAGI (reference sequence). Trimming stripped 2 bases from V and 5 bases from J, with 9 bases between. The length of the CDR3 is 13 residues. The CDR3: CASSYGDSETQYF. Written as DNA, the CDR3 is TGTGCCAGCAGTTACGGGGATTCGGAGACCCAGTACTTC.

This clonotype was found a few times. The gene calls are TRBV15 and TRBJ1-2, with unresolved D. Trimming took off 5 bases at V and 4 bases at J, with 17 bases between the two ends. CDR1 and CDR2 (germline): LNHNV, YYDKDF (reference sequence). This CDR3 has 15 amino acids. CDR3 region: CATSEHAVPVYGYTF. Written as DNA, the CDR3 is TGTGCCACCAGCGAACACGCGGTACCCGTCTATGGCTACACCTTC.

The chain has TRBV9 and TRBJ1-6; D is uncertain. The CDR3 spans 14 residues. Germline-derived CDR1 and CDR2 are SGDLS and YYNGEE. V shed 0 bases and J shed 5 bases, with 6 bases lying between them. The CDR3 DNA follows: TGTGCCAGCAGCGTAGGCTTGAATAATTCACCCCTCCACTTT. Translating gives CASSVGLNNSPLHF.

The CDR3 spells CASEGSDGVLGEKLFF. The CDR3 DNA is TGTGCCAGCGAGGGATCCGACGGGGTACTTGGCGAAAAACTGTTTTTT. The chain uses TRBV25-1 and TRBJ1-4; no reliable D call. Looked up from germline, CDR1 is MGHDK and CDR2 is SYGVNS. The CDR3 consists of 16 residues. V lost 8 bases, J lost 8 bases, and 24 bases lay in between.

The genes are TRBV29-1 and TRBJ2-7, with D unclear. Germline CDR1 SQVTM, CDR2 ANQGSEA. CDR3 length: 13 amino acids. Trimming left V 3 bases short and J 4 bases short, with 13 bases between. CDR3 region: CSVEETNTYEQYF. CDR3 nucleotide sequence: TGCAGCGTTGAGGAGACAAATACGTACGAGCAGTACTTC.

The chain combines TRBV25-1 with TRBJ1-6; no definite D call. The CDR3 has 15 amino acids. The ends were cut back, 6 bases at V and 0 bases at J, with 9 bases in the middle. Germline CDR1 and CDR2: MGHDK and SYGVNS. The CDR3 coding sequence is TGTGCCAGCAGCCGTACCAGCTCCTATAATTCACCCCTCCACTTT. Encoded protein: CASSRTSSYNSPLHF.

DNA of the CDR3: TGCGCCAGCAGCCAGAGCATGGGCCATAATTCACCCCTCCACTTT. This gives the protein CASSQSMGHNSPLHF. V is TRBV4-1 and J is TRBJ1-6; D unresolved. The CDR3 spans 15 residues. Germline loops: CDR1 MGHRA, CDR2 YSYEKL. The germline V and J ends were trimmed by 3 bases and 5 bases, with 11 bases remaining between them.

This clonotype was recorded at least ten times. The chain is built from TRBV2 and TRBJ1-1; D remains unclear. Trimming cost V 5 bases and J 1 base, with 8 bases left between them. This CDR3 is 13 amino acids long. Looked up from germline, CDR1 is SNHLY and CDR2 is FYNNEI. The CDR3 bases are TGTGCCAGCAGTTCCGAGACGAACACTGAAGCTTTCTTT. It encodes CASSSETNTEAFF.

The chain is built from TRBV19 and TRBJ2-6; a weak D match, TRBD1 (6 bases). Germline lookup yields CDR1 LNHDA and CDR2 SQIVND (reference sequence). V was clipped by 10 bases and J by 4 bases, with 14 bases between them. The CDR3 is 14 amino acids. The CDR3 loop reads CAKQGSTGANVLTF. DNA of the CDR3: TGTGCCAAACAGGGTTCGACCGGGGCCAACGTCCTGACTTTC. Complete variable domain (other parts from reference TRBV19 and TRBJ2-6): DGGITQSPKYLFRKEGQNVTLSCEQNLNHDAMYWYRQDPGQGLRLIYYSQIVNDFQKGDIAEGYSVSREKKESFPLTVTSAQKNPTAFYLCAKQGSTGANVLTFGAGSRLTVL.

This clonotype showed up many times. The chain joins TRBV10-3 to TRBJ1-2, with 8 bases identical to TRBD1. In germline, CDR1 is ENHRY, CDR2 SYGVKD. CDR3 length: 13 amino acids. V gave up 5 bases and J gave up 3 bases; unmatched junction bases: 2. CDR3: CAISSTGDYGYTF. As DNA, the CDR3 is TGTGCCATCAGTTCGACAGGGGACTATGGCTACACCTTC.

This clonotype has a count of ten or more. The DNA of the CDR3 is TGCAGTGCTAGAGATATGCTAGCGGAGACCCAGTACTTC. Residues: CSARDMLAETQYF. V is TRBV20-1 and J is TRBJ2-5; D is possibly TRBD2 (6 bases). Trimming stripped 0 bases from V and 5 bases from J, with 10 bases between. CDR1 is DFQATT and CDR2 is SNEGSKA in the germline V gene (reference sequence). CDR3 length: 13 residues.

At least ten counts were recorded for this clonotype. The gene calls are TRBV7-6 and TRBJ2-7, with TRBD2 matching 9 bases. From germline, CDR1 is SGHVS and CDR2 FNYEAQ. V shed 6 bases, J shed 1 base, and the junction held 7 bases outside the gene matches. The CDR3 is 15 residues long. The CDR3 region has the DNA TGTGCCAGCAGTACTATAGCGGGAGATTCCTACGAGCAGTACTTC. Its protein is CASSTIAGDSYEQYF.

The J gene is TRBJ1-1, the V gene TRBV20-1; 7 nucleotides line up with TRBD1. The CDR3 totals 13 residues. Germline lookup yields CDR1 DFQATT and CDR2 SNEGSKA (reference sequence). Unmatched junction bases numbered 4, after V lost 6 bases and J lost 0 bases. The CDR3 is CSAPGQMNTEAFF. In DNA form, the CDR3 reads TGCAGTGCCCCGGGACAGATGAACACTGAAGCTTTCTTT.

Details on this clonotype: This may stem from a read error, because a much larger clone lies one nucleotide away. This chain links TRBV10-3 with TRBJ2-5; D gene unclear. Deletions cut 5 bases from V and 5 bases from J, with 18 bases between. Germline loops: CDR1 ENHRY, CDR2 SYGVKD. The CDR3 length is 15 residues. This CDR3 is CAISSVALIGETQYF. In nucleotides, the CDR3 is TGTGCCATCAGTTCTGTGGCCCTCATTGGGGAGACCCAGTACTTC.